Below, 27 T cell receptor beta chains from the same sample are listed, as sequenced in a study of graft-versus-host responses after intestinal transplantation. No antigen is known for these receptors. Sequenced by immunoSEQ multiplex PCR; TCRdb stores in-frame clones only, minus some. The sample yields around 90,000 clones, roughly 92% seen once. The material was unstimulated CD4+ T cells sorted from spleen or lymph node cells, obtained before intestinal transplant. Receptors were obtained from a human donor who received an intestinal transplant.

The chain employs TRBV5-4 and TRBJ2-5, with 9 bases matching TRBD2. CDR1 and CDR2 from the germline V gene are SGHNT and YYREEE (reference sequence). V shed 0 bases and J 2 bases; nucleotides not matched to a gene: 5. The CDR3 sequence is 16 residues long. Here the CDR3 reads CASSLGLAGYQETQYF. The CDR3 DNA sequence: TGTGCCAGCAGCTTGGGGCTAGCGGGATATCAAGAGACCCAGTACTTC.

The chain joins TRBV27 to TRBJ2-5; D remains unclear. The CDR3 extends over 11 amino acids. Germline V CDR1 and CDR2: MNHEY, SMNVEV (reference sequence). V was shortened by 3 bases and J by 6 bases, with 5 bases between the two germline ends. For the CDR3, the DNA is TGTGCCAGCAGTTTTGGGCAGACCCAGTACTTC. It encodes CASSFGQTQYF.

This clone appeared once. This chain connects TRBV11-1 to TRBJ2-3, with TRBD1 identical over 7 bases. V shed 2 bases, J shed 10 bases, and the junction held 3 bases outside the gene matches. CDR1 is SGHAT and CDR2 is FQDESV in the germline V gene (reference sequence). This CDR3 has 12 amino acids. In DNA, the CDR3 is TGTGCCAGCAGCTTATACGACAGGGCGCAGTATTTT. This codes for CASSLYDRAQYF.

This chain links TRBV6-5 with TRBJ2-7; D is unclear. V lost 5 bases and J lost 1, with 12 bases in between. The CDR3 extends over 14 amino acids. CDR1 and CDR2 (germline): MNHEY, SVGAGI. Here the CDR3 DNA reads TGTGCCAGCAGTGAACGAAGGTTTTCCTACGAGCAGTACTTC. Translating gives CASSERRFSYEQYF.

J is TRBJ2-7 and V is TRBV18; 7 nucleotides match TRBD2. The CDR3 totals 13 residues. CDR1 KGHSH and CDR2 LQKENI come from the germline V gene. The trim removed 4 bases at V and 5 bases at J, leaving 5 bases unmatched. CDR3 sequence (DNA): TGTGCCAGCTCACTCGGAAGCGGGAACGAGCAGTACTTC. It translates to CASSLGSGNEQYF.

This rearrangement joins TRBV2 to TRBJ1-1, with D possibly TRBD1 on 5 matching bases. V lost 5 bases and J 1 base, leaving 11 bases between the germline ends. In germline, CDR1 is SNHLY, CDR2 FYNNEI. This CDR3 has 14 amino acids. The CDR3 sequence: CASSLHDRNTEAFF. Here the CDR3 DNA reads TGTGCCAGCAGTCTCCATGACAGGAACACTGAAGCTTTCTTT.

V usage is TRBV6-5 and J usage is TRBJ1-1; D is undetermined. Germline lookup yields CDR1 MNHEY and CDR2 SVGAGI. Trimming pared 8 bases from V and 1 base from J, leaving 8 bases between. This CDR3 has 12 amino acids. CDR3 nucleotides: TGTGCCAGCCGGGGAGGGAACACTGAAGCTTTCTTT. This encodes CASRGGNTEAFF.

The chain couples TRBV4-2 to TRBJ2-1, with D perhaps TRBD2 (7 bases). The CDR3 loop spans 20 amino acids. V lost 3 bases, J lost 0 bases, and 24 bases lay in between. The germline CDR1 and CDR2 sequences are LGHNA and YNFKEQ. CDR3 loop: CASSHKWGWGGESSYNEQFF. DNA of the CDR3: TGTGCCAGCAGCCATAAGTGGGGTTGGGGGGGCGAAAGCTCCTACAATGAGCAGTTCTTC.

V gene TRBV28 combines with J gene TRBJ2-1; 12 bases map to TRBD2. CDR3 size: 17 residues. The germline V gene encodes CDR1 MDHEN and CDR2 SYDVKM. The junction had 10 bases not matched to a gene; V was cut back by 10 bases and J by 0 bases. CDR3 DNA: TGTGCCACCGGACTAGCGGGACTAACCAGCTCCTACAATGAGCAGTTCTTC. It yields the protein CATGLAGLTSSYNEQFF.

The rearrangement uses TRBV10-2 and TRBJ2-3, with D unresolved. The CDR3 consists of 15 residues. V shed 5 bases and J shed 1 base, with 13 bases lying between them. From germline, CDR1 is WSHSY and CDR2 SAAADI. DNA of the CDR3: TGCGCCAGCAGTTTTAGCCGAAGGGGCACAGATACGCAGTATTTT. This sequence encodes CASSFSRRGTDTQYF.

CDR3 amino acids: CASSPGTGHGETQYF. The CDR3 DNA reads TGTGCCAGCAGCCCAGGGACAGGGCATGGGGAGACCCAGTACTTC. The gene calls are TRBV7-3 and TRBJ2-5; 9 bases align to TRBD1. CDR3 size: 15 residues. CDR1 SGHTA and CDR2 FQGTGA come from the germline V gene. The V segment lost 5 bases and the J segment 5 bases; nucleotides outside the gene matches: 9.

The chain is built from TRBV6-5 and TRBJ1-2, with a weak D call TRBD1 (6 bases). The V end was cut by 2 bases, the J end by 7 bases, with 14 bases between. The germline gives CDR1 MNHEY, CDR2 SVGAGI. The CDR3 runs 14 residues. The DNA for the CDR3 is TGTGCCAGCAGTTACGAGCGGGGGGCGGTTGGCTACACCTTC. Its translation: CASSYERGAVGYTF.

The rearrangement uses TRBV6-6 and TRBJ1-4, with D possibly matching TRBD1 (5 bases). The germline V and J ends were trimmed by 4 bases and 6 bases, with 15 bases remaining between them. CDR3 length: 15 amino acids. Germline CDR1 MNHNY, CDR2 SVGAGI (reference sequence). CDR3 protein: CASSSSGDFDEKLFF. CDR3 bases: TGTGCCAGCAGTTCCTCGGGGGACTTCGATGAAAAACTGTTTTTT.

V gene TRBV18 combines with J gene TRBJ1-2; 7 bases are shared with TRBD1. The V and J ends lost 1 base and 6 bases, in that order; junction bases with no gene match: 8. The CDR3 length is 15 residues. Per germline, CDR1 KGHSH and CDR2 LQKENI. CDR3 DNA: TGTGCCAGCTCACCACTCGACAGGGCAGTTCATGGCTACACCTTC. Amino acids: CASSPLDRAVHGYTF.

The chain joins TRBV4-1 to TRBJ1-5, with D possibly TRBD1 on 6 matching bases. The V end lost 2 bases, the J end lost 0 bases, and 20 bases lay between the germline ends. This CDR3 contains 19 residues. Germline CDR1 and CDR2: MGHRA and YSYEKL. CDR3: CASSQPGGLKLVSNQPQHF. CDR3 bases: TGCGCCAGCAGCCAACCCGGGGGCCTCAAGCTCGTTAGCAATCAGCCCCAGCATTTT.

The V gene is TRBV28, the J gene TRBJ2-3; 7 bases align to TRBD2. Germline V CDR1 and CDR2: MDHEN, SYDVKM. Germline trimming cut 8 bases from V and 2 bases from J; bases unmatched to any gene: 10. CDR3 length: 15 amino acids. The CDR3: CASLGAGADTDTQYF. As DNA, the CDR3 is TGTGCCAGCCTTGGGGCGGGAGCAGACACAGATACGCAGTATTTT.

V usage is TRBV19 and J usage is TRBJ2-1; either TRBD1 or TRBD2 may fit D (5 bases each). Germline V CDR1 and CDR2: LNHDA, SQIVND (reference sequence). This CDR3 is built from 16 residues. V lost 5 bases and J lost 8, with 22 bases in between. The CDR3 coding sequence is TGTGCCAGTAGTGTCAACCGGGACCCCAGGCGGCATGAGCAGTTCTTC. This gives the protein CASSVNRDPRRHEQFF.

The V call is TRBV18, the J call TRBJ2-6, with unresolved D. The CDR3 runs 15 residues. The germline V gene encodes CDR1 KGHSH and CDR2 LQKENI. V lost 1 base to trimming and J lost 0 bases, with 4 bases between them. This CDR3 reads CASSPRDSGANVLTF. The DNA for the CDR3 is TGTGCCAGCTCACCACGGGACTCTGGGGCCAACGTCCTGACTTTC.

Remarks on this clone: The same CDR3 can be traced to other DNA sequences in this sample. This chain links TRBV18 with TRBJ1-1; 7 bases line up with TRBD1. From germline, CDR1 is KGHSH and CDR2 LQKENI. This CDR3 is 13 amino acids long. Trimming removed 6 bases from V and 1 base from J; junction bases left unmatched: 2. The DNA for the CDR3 is TGTGCCAGCTCCGACAGGGAGAACACTGAAGCTTTCTTT. Amino acid sequence: CASSDRENTEAFF. The variable domain in full, with the rest retrieved from reference TRBV18 and TRBJ1-1, is NAGVMQNPRHLVRRRGQEARLRCSPMKGHSHVYWYRQLPEEGLKFMVYLQKENIIDESGMPKERFSAEFPKEGPSILRIQQVVRGDSAAYFCASSDRENTEAFFGQGTRLTVV.

This chain joins TRBV7-6 and TRBJ1-1; no clear D. The germline V gene has CDR1 SGHVS and CDR2 FNYEAQ. V was shortened by 0 bases and J by 4 bases, with 3 bases between the two germline ends. CDR3 size: 12 residues. CDR3 in DNA: TGTGCCAGCAGCTTAGCCGGCACTGAAGCTTTCTTT. It specifies CASSLAGTEAFF. The full variable domain, in which reference TRBV7-6 and TRBJ1-1 provide the parts outside the CDR3, is GAGVSQSPRYKVTKRGQDVALRCDPISGHVSLYWYRQALGQGPEFLTYFNYEAQQDKSGLPNDRFSAERPEGSISTLTIQRTEQRDSAMYRCASSLAGTEAFFGQGTRLTVV.

The chain uses TRBV7-3 and TRBJ2-1; maybe TRBD2 (5 bases). CDR3 size: 14 residues. Trimming pared 1 base from V and 4 bases from J, leaving 8 bases between. From germline, CDR1 is SGHTA and CDR2 FQGTGA. CDR3 in DNA: TGTGCCAGCAGCTTAAGAGCGGAATACAATGAGCAGTTCTTC. Protein sequence: CASSLRAEYNEQFF.

The chain's CDR3 is CASSLGISHNEQFF. CDR3 sequence (DNA): TGTGCCAGCAGCTTAGGAATTAGCCACAATGAGCAGTTCTTC. This chain connects TRBV7-7 to TRBJ2-1; D gene ambiguous. Germline V CDR1 and CDR2: SSHAT, FNYEAQ (reference sequence). This CDR3 is built from 14 residues. The ends were cut back, 1 base at V and 5 bases at J, with 9 bases in the middle.

Concerning this clone itself: The sample has other DNA sequences that encode this CDR3 too. CDR3 amino acids: CSAGAYEQYF. CDR3 nucleotide sequence: TGCAGTGCTGGGGCCTACGAGCAGTACTTC. The chain couples TRBV20-1 to TRBJ2-7; the D is unclear. The CDR3 covers 10 residues. With 5 bases removed from V and 2 bases from J, the gap between germline ends came to 4 bases. Germline CDR1 and CDR2: DFQATT and SNEGSKA (reference sequence).

The chain combines TRBV28 with TRBJ2-7; 7 nucleotides agree with TRBD2. Trimming took 3 bases from V and 6 from J; bases not matched to a gene: 17. In germline, CDR1 is MDHEN, CDR2 SYDVKM. CDR3 length equals 17 residues. The CDR3 DNA reads TGTGCCAGCAGTTTCCCCCAAGCGGGAATCTATGCTTTCGAGCAGTACTTC. Translated, it gives CASSFPQAGIYAFEQYF.

A word on this clone: The sample has other DNA sequences that encode this CDR3 too. CDR3 residues: CASGPSGVLTQYF. CDR3 nucleotides: TGTGCTAGTGGTCCGTCGGGGGTTCTTACGCAGTATTTT. The gene calls are TRBV12-5 and TRBJ2-3; possible D gene TRBD2, 6 bases. The CDR3 has 13 amino acids. The V gene's germline CDR1 is LGHNT and CDR2 FRNRAP. The germline V and J ends were trimmed by 5 bases and 8 bases, with 14 bases remaining between them.

The gene calls are TRBV14 and TRBJ2-3; no clear D. V lost 0 bases and J 0 bases, leaving 10 bases between the germline ends. The CDR3 extends over 16 amino acids. The germline V gene has CDR1 SGHDN and CDR2 FVKESK. For the CDR3, the DNA is TGTGCCAGCAGCCAAGAGATCAGGCCCAGCACAGATACGCAGTATTTT. It encodes CASSQEIRPSTDTQYF. Based on the CDR3 plus reference TRBV14 and TRBJ2-3, the full variable domain is EAGVTQFPSHSVIEKGQTVTLRCDPISGHDNLYWYRRVMGKEIKFLLHFVKESKQDESGMPNNRFLAERTGGTYSTLKVQPAELEDSGVYFCASSQEIRPSTDTQYFGPGTRLTVL.

This chain's CDR3 is CASSSRETQYF. The CDR3 region has the DNA TGTGCCAGCTCGTCCCGGGAGACCCAGTACTTC. V usage is TRBV18 and J usage is TRBJ2-5; D gene ambiguous. The germline V gene has CDR1 KGHSH and CDR2 LQKENI. Trimming shortened V by 6 bases and J by 5 bases, and 7 bases separated the two germline ends. This CDR3 has 11 amino acids.